These 15 T cell receptor beta chains originate from one sample sequenced in a study of CD8 T cells in ankylosing spondylitis. Broader study findings: The study identified a TCR beta motif of seven or eight highly homologous variants that appeared characteristic of ankylosing spondylitis blood.

TCRdb passed the 5' RACE reads through MiXCR, listing each CDR3 protein once. The data show fewer than 550,000 distinct CDR3 sequences, with under 5.5% seen just once and roughly 3.5% held by the top ten. These receptors have no known antigen. Material: blood, either unsorted or a sorted T cell fraction (not recorded which). These receptors were taken from a male donor with ankylosing spondylitis.

This clonotype was counted many times. The chain has TRBV6-5 and TRBJ1-3; no clear D. The germline V gene has CDR1 MNHEY and CDR2 SVGAGI. There are 15 residues in the CDR3. V shed 3 bases and J shed 8 bases, with 17 bases lying between them. CDR3 DNA: TGTGCCAGCAGTTATCGGTTGCCAGGTGTCCACACCATATATTTT. It yields the protein CASSYRLPGVHTIYF.

The sample holds many counts of this clonotype. The chain combines TRBV29-1 with TRBJ2-7, with 7 positions matching TRBD1. Germline lookup yields CDR1 SQVTM and CDR2 ANQGSEA. The CDR3 is made up of 11 amino acids. Germline trimming cut 6 bases from V and 6 bases from J; bases unmatched to any gene: 5. The CDR3 loop is CSVGTVVEQYF. The CDR3 region has the DNA TGCAGCGTGGGGACAGTTGTCGAGCAGTACTTC.

The chain carries TRBV11-3 and TRBJ2-1; TRBD2 matches at 9 bases. CDR1 and CDR2 (germline): SGHNT, YENEEA. J was trimmed by 8 bases and V by 4 bases; bases with no gene match: 6. The CDR3 has 14 residues. The CDR3 region is CASSWRGGRDEQFF. The DNA of the CDR3 is TGTGCCAGCAGCTGGCGGGGGGGCAGGGATGAGCAGTTCTTC.

This clonotype appeared many times. The rearrangement uses TRBV20-1 and TRBJ2-3; the match to TRBD2 covers 14 bases. The CDR3 totals 15 residues. J gave up 5 bases and V 6 bases, and 7 bases lay outside the gene matches. Germline CDR1 DFQATT, CDR2 SNEGSKA (reference sequence). This CDR3 reads CSANRLAGGLDTQYF. DNA for the CDR3: TGCAGTGCCAACCGACTAGCGGGAGGGTTAGATACGCAGTATTTT.

Many counts were recorded for this clonotype. The CDR3 is CASSWRLGRWETQYF. CDR3 nucleotides: TGTGCCAGCAGCTGGAGACTAGGACGCTGGGAGACCCAGTACTTC. This sequence joins TRBV5-6 and TRBJ2-5; possibly TRBD2 for D (6 bases). V was cut by 3 bases and J by 5 bases, with 17 bases left in between. This CDR3 comprises 15 residues. Per germline, CDR1 SGHDT and CDR2 YYEEEE.

This clonotype was observed many times. The chain recombines TRBV12-3 or TRBV12-4 with TRBJ2-3; 7 nucleotides match TRBD2. V lost 4 bases to trimming and J lost 5 bases; unmatched junction nucleotides: 3. This CDR3 is built from 13 residues. The CDR3 sequence: CASSSLAGDTQYF. The CDR3 DNA reads TGTGCCAGCAGTTCCTTAGCGGGAGATACGCAGTATTTT.

About this clonotype itself: The junction and the germline gene differ at one end; a read error may be behind it. The chain uses TRBV20-1 and TRBJ2-1; 9 bases fit TRBD2. Germline loops: CDR1 DFQATT, CDR2 SNEGSKA (reference sequence). The CDR3 runs to 17 residues. The DNA for the CDR3 is TGCTGTGCTAATGACTTTCGGCGGGGGGGGCCGTCCAATGAGCAGTTCTTC. Translated: CCANDFRRGGPSNEQFF.

This chain joins TRBV15 and TRBJ2-3; possible D gene TRBD1, 7 bases. Germline lookup yields CDR1 LNHNV and CDR2 YYDKDF (reference sequence). Trimming pared 9 bases from V and 0 bases from J, leaving 19 bases between. This CDR3 is 16 amino acids long. CDR3 in amino acids: CATRQGERASTDTQYF. The CDR3 nucleotides are TGTGCCACGAGGCAGGGGGAGCGGGCTAGCACAGATACGCAGTATTTT.

This clonotype came up many times. V and J are TRBV10-3 and TRBJ2-3; 8 bases are shared with TRBD1. V trimming: 6 bases; J trimming: 2 bases; junction bases outside the gene matches: 10. This CDR3 comprises 16 residues. Germline-derived CDR1 and CDR2 are ENHRY and SYGVKD. The CDR3 region has the DNA TGTGCCATCAGCTCTATTAACCAGGGGGCCACAGATACGCAGTATTTT. This codes for CAISSINQGATDTQYF.

The chain uses TRBV20-1 and TRBJ2-1; the match to TRBD2 covers 8 bases. Germline lookup yields CDR1 DFQATT and CDR2 SNEGSKA (reference sequence). The CDR3 spans 14 residues. Trimming took 5 bases from V and 4 from J; bases not matched to a gene: 7. CDR3 in DNA: TGCAGTGCTCGGTCGCGGGAGGCATACAATGAGCAGTTCTTC. Translation: CSARSREAYNEQFF.

This clonotype was found a few times. The rearrangement uses TRBV5-6 and TRBJ1-4; 11 bases are shared with TRBD1. The CDR3 extends over 14 amino acids. V was pared by 4 bases and J by 6 bases, with 2 bases of the junction left unmatched. Per the germline V gene, CDR1 is SGHDT and CDR2 is YYEEEE. The CDR3 loop reads CASSGTGGDEKLFF. CDR3 nucleotide sequence: TGTGCCAGCAGCGGGACAGGGGGGGATGAAAAACTGTTTTTT.

A few counts support this clonotype. The chain is built from TRBV4-2 and TRBJ1-3; possibly TRBD1 for D (5 bases). CDR1 LGHNA and CDR2 YNFKEQ come from the germline V gene. This CDR3 spans 13 amino acids. V was trimmed by 3 bases and J by 6 bases, leaving 9 bases between them. CDR3 sequence: CASSQTVVNTIYF. The CDR3 DNA sequence: TGTGCCAGCAGCCAGACAGTCGTAAACACCATATATTTT.

This clonotype was recorded many times. The chain carries TRBV9 and TRBJ2-1; 11 bases are a match to TRBD1. The CDR3 extends over 15 amino acids. V dropped 3 bases and J dropped 9; count of bases not matched to a gene: 8. Per the germline V gene, CDR1 is SGDLS and CDR2 is YYNGEE. DNA of the CDR3: TGTGCCAGCAGCGCCCGGGACAGGGGGTCGGGTGAGCAGTTCTTC. It yields the protein CASSARDRGSGEQFF.

This clonotype has ten or more counts. This chain links TRBV4-2 with TRBJ1-4, with D possibly matching TRBD1 (5 bases). The CDR3 is 15 amino acids. V lost 6 bases, J lost 0 bases, and 11 bases lay in between. The germline CDR1 and CDR2 sequences are LGHNA and YNFKEQ. CDR3 coding DNA: TGTGCCAGCAGTCCACAGGTGTCAACTAATGAAAAACTGTTTTTT. Its translation is CASSPQVSTNEKLFF.

This clonotype was counted ten times or more. This chain uses TRBV10-3 with TRBJ2-1; 8 nucleotides line up with TRBD1. Germline CDR1 is ENHRY and CDR2 is SYGVKD. V was pared by 5 bases and J by 5 bases, with 8 bases of the junction left unmatched. The CDR3 is 15 residues long. The CDR3 bases are TGTGCCATCAGTCCTAGACAGGGGACGGACAATGAGCAGTTCTTC. Its translation: CAISPRQGTDNEQFF.